This is a list of T cell receptor beta chains from one sample in a study of shared clonotypes between healthy human individuals. This table comes from immunoSEQ multiplex PCR, and its TCRdb copy is limited to in-frame clones, with some not included. The sample gives 450,000 to 600,000 clones, around 80% of which show up once; approximately 12% is in the top ten. Sequencing was performed on PBMCs. The source is a woman aged 40 to 50 in good health. Some clones in this sample may be carry-over from other donors' samples. Both conserved end residues are part of each CDR3. Each record gives: CDR3 DNA, CDR3 protein, clone size, V gene, D gene, J gene. A D gene is named only where the DNA matches it firmly. Clone sizes are given selectively: once, few, many, or a class where the clone is expanded.

TGTGCCAGCAGCGCTAGACAGGAAGAAAATCAGCCCCAGCATTTT CASSARQEENQPQHF few TRBV7-6 . TRBJ1-5
TGTGCCAGCAGCTTAACGGGCGACCAGCCCCAGCATTTT CASSLTGDQPQHF . TRBV7-9 . TRBJ1-5
TGCGCCAGCAGCCCCTGGACTAGCGGGAGTTCGTCCGAGCAGTACTTC CASSPWTSGSSSEQYF . TRBV4-1 TRBD2 TRBJ2-7
TGTGCCAGCAGCCCAGGGGGAAGCTCCTACAATGAGCAGTTCTTC CASSPGGSSYNEQFF . TRBV28 TRBD1 TRBJ2-1
TGTGCCAGCAGCCAGGGACTAGCGGGAGGGCTTGAGCAGTTCTTC CASSQGLAGGLEQFF . TRBV5-8 TRBD2 TRBJ2-1
TGTGCCAGCACTTCAATGGGTGGAAAAGAGACCCAGTACTTC CASTSMGGKETQYF . TRBV6-5 . TRBJ2-5
TGTGCCAGTAGTAGCCTTGGGACAGGGGCCTATGGCTACACCTTC CASSSLGTGAYGYTF . TRBV19 TRBD1 TRBJ1-2
TGTGCCAGCAGCGTAGAAGTGGGAGTAGGCACCGGGGAGCTGTTTTTT CASSVEVGVGTGELFF . TRBV9 . TRBJ2-2
TGTGCCAGCAGCCCCGAGGGAAGCTTCGGTGGCTACACCTTC CASSPEGSFGGYTF once TRBV9 . TRBJ1-2
TGCGCCAGCAGCCCTCTCGGGGCCAACGTCCTGACTTTC CASSPLGANVLTF . TRBV5-1 . TRBJ2-6
TGTGCCAGCAGTTTTTCGGGGGTAGGGAACATTCAGTACTTC CASSFSGVGNIQYF . TRBV28 . TRBJ2-4
TGCGCCAGCAGCTTGGCAGGGGCCAGCTCTGGGGCCAACGTCCTGACTTTC CASSLAGASSGANVLTF . TRBV5-1 . TRBJ2-6
TGTGCCAGCAGCCCAGGGGTAGTCCTCTCCTACGAGCAGTACTTC CASSPGVVLSYEQYF . TRBV27 . TRBJ2-7
TGTGCCAGCAGCAAACCTAGCACAGATACGCAGTATTTT CASSKPSTDTQYF . TRBV28 . TRBJ2-3
TGTGCCAGCAGTCGGGCTGGACAGGGGGTTGAGCAGTACTTC CASSRAGQGVEQYF . TRBV6-5 TRBD1 TRBJ2-5
TGTGCCAGCAGTAGCGGATACAATGAGCAGTTCTTC CASSSGYNEQFF . TRBV5-6 . TRBJ2-1
TGCGCCAGCAGCCAAGTATCTAGCGGGAGTTGGGCAGATACGCAGTATTTT CASSQVSSGSWADTQYF few TRBV4-1 TRBD2 TRBJ2-3
TGTGCCAGCAGCTTGACAGCGGGAGTCGGGGAGACCCAGTACTTC CASSLTAGVGETQYF . TRBV11-2 TRBD2 TRBJ2-5
TGTGCCATCAGTTCCACAGGGGCTGAAGCTTTCTTT CAISSTGAEAFF . TRBV10-3 TRBD1 TRBJ1-1
TGTGCCAGCAGTGCGGCCGGGACCTACAATGAGCAGTTCTTC CASSAAGTYNEQFF . TRBV6-4 . TRBJ2-1
TGTGCCAGCAGCTTAGGGGCGGCCACAGATACGCAGTATTTT CASSLGAATDTQYF . TRBV7-2 . TRBJ2-3
TGTGCCACCAGCAGAGATCCGGAGAACACTGAAGCTTTCTTT CATSRDPENTEAFF . TRBV15 . TRBJ1-1
TGTGCCAGCAGCTTAGAGTCAGGGTATTTCTACGAGCAGTACTTC CASSLESGYFYEQYF . TRBV11-2 . TRBJ2-7
TGTGCCAGCTCACCGGACAGGGGGGATGAAAAACTGTTTTTT CASSPDRGDEKLFF . TRBV18 TRBD1 TRBJ1-4
TGTGCCAGCAGCCGACACCTAGGAAATGAGCAGTTCTTC CASSRHLGNEQFF . TRBV14 . TRBJ2-1
TGTGCCAGCACGCGGGGCTCCTACGAGCAGTACTTC CASTRGSYEQYF . TRBV28 . TRBJ2-7
TGTGCCAGCACCCTCCTGCTCCTCCCAGGGCCCAATCAGCCCCAGCATTTT CASTLLLLPGPNQPQHF . TRBV27 . TRBJ1-5
TGTGCCAGCAGCCCGGGGGACAGTGGATACACAGATACGCAGTATTTT CASSPGDSGYTDTQYF . TRBV11-3 . TRBJ2-3
TGTGCCAGCAGCGTAGGAGCGGGAGCGAGAGATACGCAGTATTTT CASSVGAGARDTQYF . TRBV9 TRBD2 TRBJ2-3
TGCGCCAGCAGCACAGACGGACAGGAAATCTACGAGCAGTACTTC CASSTDGQEIYEQYF few TRBV5-1 TRBD1 TRBJ2-7
TGCAGCGTTGCGGGCGGGGGTGAGCAGTACTTC CSVAGGGEQYF once TRBV29-1 TRBD2 TRBJ2-7
TGCGCCAGCAGCTTGGGTCCAGGGACGGATGAGCAGTACTTC CASSLGPGTDEQYF . TRBV5-1 . TRBJ2-7
TGTGCCAGCTCACCCGGACAGGGGTTGTACTATGGCTACACCTTC CASSPGQGLYYGYTF . TRBV18 TRBD1 TRBJ1-2
TGTGCCAGCATAGGACGCCCGAGGGAGACCCAGTACTTC CASIGRPRETQYF . TRBV28 . TRBJ2-5
TGTGCCAGCAGCAGGGGACTAGCGGAGAACACCGGGGAGCTGTTTTTT CASSRGLAENTGELFF . TRBV5-6 TRBD2 TRBJ2-2
TGTGCCAGCAGCTCTCCATCGGTGGGGGCAGACGAGCAGTACTTC CASSSPSVGADEQYF once TRBV5-5 . TRBJ2-7
TGTGCCAGCAGTTTGAGTCACATTCAGTACTTC CASSLSHIQYF . TRBV28 . TRBJ2-4
TGTGCCAGCAGTTTTGGACTAATTGGCTCCTACGAGCAGTACTTC CASSFGLIGSYEQYF . TRBV28 . TRBJ2-7
TGTGCCAGCAGCGAAGGGACAGGGGCTTCTGGGGCCAACGTCCTGACTTTC CASSEGTGASGANVLTF . TRBV9 TRBD1 TRBJ2-6
TGCGCCAGTCTTGCCCAGGGGAGCTCCTACAATGAGCAGTTCTTC CASLAQGSSYNEQFF . TRBV5-1 . TRBJ2-1
TGTGCCAGCACCAGTAGGGGGGAAAATGGCTACACCTTC CASTSRGENGYTF . TRBV5-8 . TRBJ1-2
TGTGCCAGCAGTTTGGGGGGGGATGAAAAACTGTTTTTT CASSLGGDEKLFF . TRBV25-1 . TRBJ1-4
TGTGCCAGCTCAATTCTAGCGGGAGGGAGCACAGATACGCAGTATTTT CASSILAGGSTDTQYF . TRBV18 TRBD2 TRBJ2-3
TGTGCCAGCAGCTTAGCGGGACGAGCGGGGGGTCACAATGAGCAGTTCTTC CASSLAGRAGGHNEQFF . TRBV7-9 TRBD2 TRBJ2-1
TGTGCCAGCAGCAAGGGGACTAGCGGGTTCCAAGAGACCCAGTACTTC CASSKGTSGFQETQYF . TRBV7-9 TRBD2 TRBJ2-5
TGTGCCAGCAGTCTGTACAGGGGGGCCATGAACACTGAAGCTTTCTTT CASSLYRGAMNTEAFF . TRBV28 TRBD1 TRBJ1-1
TGTGCCAGCAGTGGGGCCACCCTAGCCAAAAACATTCAGTACTTC CASSGATLAKNIQYF once TRBV6-6 . TRBJ2-4
TGTGCCAGCAGTGAGGCGGGCCAGGGAGCCCAGCCCCAGCATTTT CASSEAGQGAQPQHF . TRBV6-1 . TRBJ1-5
TGTGCCAGCAGTCCCACTAGCGGGAAGACCTACGAGCAGTACTTC CASSPTSGKTYEQYF . TRBV6-6 TRBD2 TRBJ2-7
TGTGCCAGCAGCCTACGGACAGCTAACTACACCTTC CASSLRTANYTF . TRBV9 . TRBJ1-2
TGTGCCAGCAGCCTAGCGTACCAGATGTCAGGTACGCAGTATTTT CASSLAYQMSGTQYF . TRBV7-9 . TRBJ2-3
TGCGCCAGCAGTACCGGGACTAGCGGGAAGGAGACCCAGTACTTC CASSTGTSGKETQYF . TRBV10-1 TRBD2 TRBJ2-5
TGTGCCAGCTCACCATTACAGGGGGGCCGGGAGCTGTTTTTT CASSPLQGGRELFF . TRBV18 TRBD1 TRBJ2-2
TGCGCCAGCAGTGAGTCCGAGGACCCAAGCACAGATACGCAGTATTTT CASSESEDPSTDTQYF . TRBV10-2 . TRBJ2-3